This T cell receptor beta chain was observed in a study of T cells after yellow fever vaccination. The trim removed 0 bases at V and 2 bases at J, leaving 11 bases unmatched. The CDR3 is made up of 18 amino acids. CDR1 SGHVS and CDR2 FQNEAQ come from the germline V gene. In making TCR cDNA, 5'RACE template switching added a universal primer site and UMIs to it. TCRdb reprocessed the 5' RACE reads with MiXCR, giving one entry per CDR3 protein. The sample contains 550,000 to 750,000 distinct CDR3 sequences, roughly 14% of which appear only once. Overall study findings and caveats: Detected again after the booster were most primary-vaccination clones, at nearly 97% CD4 and 80% to 90% CD8. Contaminating bulk clonotypes could be abundant in FACS-sorted repertoires.

This clonotype was detected ten times or more. Antigen specificity is unknown. The V and J genes are TRBV7-8 and TRBJ2-7, with TRBD2 matching over 9 bases. Material: PBMCs, obtained on the day of the yellow fever booster vaccination. The source of this sequence is a man aged 25 to 40 who received the YFV17D yellow fever vaccine. CDR3 nucleotides: TGTGCCAGCAGCTTAGCGAGGGGCGCGGGAGGGATGGCCTACGAGCAGTACTTC. Amino acids: CASSLARGAGGMAYEQYF.